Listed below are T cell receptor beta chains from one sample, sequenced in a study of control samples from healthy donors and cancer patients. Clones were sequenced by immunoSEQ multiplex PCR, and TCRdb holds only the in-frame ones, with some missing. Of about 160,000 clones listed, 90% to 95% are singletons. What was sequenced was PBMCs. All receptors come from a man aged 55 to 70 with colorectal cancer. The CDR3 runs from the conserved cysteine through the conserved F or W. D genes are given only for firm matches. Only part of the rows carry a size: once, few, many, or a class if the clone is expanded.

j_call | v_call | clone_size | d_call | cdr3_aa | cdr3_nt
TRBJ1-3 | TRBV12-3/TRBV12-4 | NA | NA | CASSFRGSDTIYF | TGTGCCAGCAGTTTCCGGGGGAGCGACACCATATATTTT
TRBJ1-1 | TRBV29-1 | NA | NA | CSVDRGIDTEAFF | TGCAGCGTTGATAGGGGTATAGACACTGAAGCTTTCTTT
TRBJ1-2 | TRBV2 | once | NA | CASSEQSRGRGYTF | TGTGCCAGCAGTGAGCAGTCGCGGGGCCGGGGCTACACCTTC
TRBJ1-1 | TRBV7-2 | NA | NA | CASSEGMGGAEAFF | TGTGCCAGCAGCGAGGGTATGGGCGGGGCTGAAGCTTTCTTT
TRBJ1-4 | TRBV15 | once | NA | CATNRPGAGAQNEKLFF | TGTGCCACCAACAGACCCGGGGCAGGGGCGCAGAATGAAAAACTGTTTTTT
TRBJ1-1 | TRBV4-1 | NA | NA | CASSQDQVFTGKAEAFF | TGCGCCAGCAGCCAAGATCAAGTTTTTACAGGGAAGGCTGAAGCTTTCTTT
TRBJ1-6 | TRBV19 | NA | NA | CASSIRDMGDSPLHF | TGTGCCAGTAGTATCCGGGACATGGGGGATTCACCCCTCCACTTT
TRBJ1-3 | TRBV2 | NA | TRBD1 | CASTLDRSYSGNTIYF | TGTGCCAGCACCCTGGACAGGTCTTACTCTGGAAACACCATATATTTT
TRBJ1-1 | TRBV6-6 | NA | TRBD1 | CASTNRGQGETEAFF | TGTGCCAGCACCAATAGGGGACAGGGGGAAACTGAAGCTTTCTTT
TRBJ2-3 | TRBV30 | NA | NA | CAWQRTDTQYF | TGTGCCTGGCAGCGCACAGATACGCAGTATTTT
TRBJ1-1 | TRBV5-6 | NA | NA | CASSSPDRRGTEAFF | TGTGCCAGCAGCTCTCCTGACAGGAGGGGCACTGAAGCTTTCTTT
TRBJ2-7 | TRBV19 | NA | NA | CASSIGSLGTYEQYF | TGTGCCAGTAGTATAGGATCACTAGGGACCTACGAGCAGTACTTC
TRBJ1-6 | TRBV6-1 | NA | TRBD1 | CASSEEGAHSSYNSPLHF | TGTGCCAGCAGTGAGGAGGGGGCCCATAGCTCCTATAATTCACCCCTCCACTTT
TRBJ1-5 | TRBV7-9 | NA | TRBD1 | CASSSYGTGGPYSNQPQHF | TGTGCCAGCAGCTCCTATGGGACAGGGGGCCCATATAGCAATCAGCCCCAGCATTTT
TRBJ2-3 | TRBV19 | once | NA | CASSIVPIDRSTDTQYF | TGTGCCAGTAGTATAGTCCCTATCGACAGGAGCACAGATACGCAGTATTTT
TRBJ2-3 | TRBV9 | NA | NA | CASSASGTAGDTQYF | TGTGCCAGCAGCGCCTCCGGGACAGCGGGGGATACGCAGTATTTT
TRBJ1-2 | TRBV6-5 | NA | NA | CASSWEGTVNYGYTF | TGTGCCAGCAGTTGGGAGGGGACGGTTAACTATGGCTACACCTTC
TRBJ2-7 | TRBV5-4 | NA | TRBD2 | CASSLEAGSSYEQYF | TGTGCCAGCAGCTTGGAAGCGGGAAGCTCCTACGAGCAGTACTTC
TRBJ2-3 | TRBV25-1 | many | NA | CASSVGDTQYF | TGTGCCAGCAGTGTTGGAGATACGCAGTATTTT
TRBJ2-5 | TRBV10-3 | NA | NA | CATRDAQETQYF | TGTGCCACCAGGGACGCACAAGAGACCCAGTACTTC
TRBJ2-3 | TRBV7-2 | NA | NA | CASSGTGGTDTQYF | TGTGCCAGCAGCGGAACAGGAGGCACAGATACGCAGTATTTT
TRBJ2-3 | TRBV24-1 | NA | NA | CATSDSPDSTDTQYF | TGTGCCACCAGTGACTCACCGGACTCTACAGATACGCAGTATTTT
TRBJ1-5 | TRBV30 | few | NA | CAWTGAINQPQHF | TGTGCCTGGACAGGGGCGATCAATCAGCCCCAGCATTTT
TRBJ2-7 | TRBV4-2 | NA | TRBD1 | CASSPGDSPYEQYF | TGTGCCAGCAGCCCTGGGGACAGTCCCTACGAGCAGTACTTC
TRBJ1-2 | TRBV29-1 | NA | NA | CSVDRQTYGYTF | TGCAGCGTTGACAGACAGACCTATGGCTACACCTTC
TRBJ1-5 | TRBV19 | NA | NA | CASSILSGSSNQPQHF | TGTGCCAGTAGTATTCTGTCGGGCAGTAGCAATCAGCCCCAGCATTTT
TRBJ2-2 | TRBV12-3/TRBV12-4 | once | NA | CASSTQDTGELFF | TGTGCCAGCAGCACACAAGACACCGGGGAGCTGTTTTTT
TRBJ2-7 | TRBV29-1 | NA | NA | CSVGQDTYEQYF | TGCAGCGTTGGACAGGACACCTACGAGCAGTACTTC
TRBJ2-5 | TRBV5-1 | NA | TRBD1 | CASSLADRGGRETQYF | TGCGCCAGCAGCTTGGCGGACAGGGGAGGTCGAGAGACCCAGTACTTC
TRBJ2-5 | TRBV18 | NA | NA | CASSQDVGETQYF | TGTGCCAGCTCACAGGACGTGGGAGAGACCCAGTACTTC
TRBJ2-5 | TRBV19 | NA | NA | CASSIIGYQETQYF | TGTGCCAGTAGTATAATTGGGTACCAAGAGACCCAGTACTTC
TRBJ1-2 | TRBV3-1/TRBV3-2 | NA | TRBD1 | CASSPSSGQSNYGYTF | TGTGCCAGCAGCCCTTCTTCGGGACAGAGTAACTATGGCTACACCTTC
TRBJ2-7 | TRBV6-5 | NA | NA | CASSTTGFAGEQYF | TGTGCCAGCAGTACTACAGGGTTCGCAGGCGAGCAGTACTTC
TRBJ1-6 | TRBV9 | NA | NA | CASSARSQGPLHF | TGTGCCAGCAGCGCCCGGTCCCAGGGTCCCCTCCACTTT
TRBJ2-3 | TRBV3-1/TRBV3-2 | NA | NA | CASSLRGQGQYF | TGTGCCAGCAGCCTTAGGGGCCAGGGGCAGTATTTT
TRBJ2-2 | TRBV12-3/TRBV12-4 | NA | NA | CASSLPTGELFF | TGTGCCAGCAGTTTACCCACCGGGGAGCTGTTTTTT
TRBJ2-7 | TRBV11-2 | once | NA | CASSLGRYEQYF | TGTGCCAGCAGCTTAGGCCGCTACGAGCAGTACTTC